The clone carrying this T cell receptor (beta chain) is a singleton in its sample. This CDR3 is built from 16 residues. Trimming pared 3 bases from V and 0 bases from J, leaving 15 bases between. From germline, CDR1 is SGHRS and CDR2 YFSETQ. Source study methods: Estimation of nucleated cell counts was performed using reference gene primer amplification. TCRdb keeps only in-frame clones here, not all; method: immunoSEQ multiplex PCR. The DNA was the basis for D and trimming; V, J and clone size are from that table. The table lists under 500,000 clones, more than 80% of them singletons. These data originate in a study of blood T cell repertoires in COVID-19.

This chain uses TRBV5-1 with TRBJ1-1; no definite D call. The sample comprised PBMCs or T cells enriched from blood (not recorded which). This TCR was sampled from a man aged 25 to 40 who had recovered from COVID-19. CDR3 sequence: CASSWANFAMNTEAFF. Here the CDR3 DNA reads TGCGCCAGCAGCTGGGCTAACTTCGCGATGAACACTGAAGCTTTCTTT.